One sample yielded the 8 T cell receptor beta chains listed below, sequenced in a study of cytomegalovirus exposure and HLA in healthy donors (dated by TCRdb to about 2017). Libraries came from the immunoSEQ multiplex PCR assay. The multiplex PCR relied on a mix of 60 forward primers for TCR Vbeta segments and 13 reverse primers for TCR Jbeta segments. In its TCRdb copy, this immuneACCESS table keeps in-frame sequences only and misses some clones. Where compared with another copy, unresolved V genes explain less than half of these, and the others have no known cause. For this sample there are about 62,000 clones; around 78% appear just once. The ten top clones hold over 9.5% of the sample. The sequencing input was PBMCs. These receptors all stem from a man aged 40-49 years in good health and CMV-seronegative.

This clone has a handful of counts. A read error may account for a junction end that differs from germline. This chain links TRBV7-9 with TRBJ2-3; 14 nucleotides line up with TRBD2. CDR3 length: 16 amino acids. Germline V gene lookup returns CDR1 SEHNR and CDR2 FQNEAQ (reference sequence). The CDR3 here is CSSSSATSGRADTQYF. As DNA, the CDR3 is TGTTCCAGCAGCTCCGCGACTAGCGGGAGGGCAGATACGCAGTATTTT.

The chain recombines TRBV20-1 with TRBJ2-7; possible D gene TRBD1, 5 bases. This CDR3 has 11 amino acids. V was cut by 8 bases and J by 5 bases, with 13 bases left in between. Germline CDR1 is DFQATT and CDR2 is SNEGSKA (reference sequence). CDR3 protein: CSTRRVHEQYF. In DNA, the CDR3 is TGCAGTACCCGCAGGGTCCACGAGCAGTACTTC.

This sequence joins TRBV6-6 and TRBJ1-6, with a weak D call TRBD1 (6 bases). The CDR3 is 15 residues long. V dropped 0 bases and J dropped 10 bases, with 13 bases sitting between them. CDR1 is MNHNY, CDR2 SVGAGI, per germline (reference sequence). CDR3 loop: CASSYSRGAESPLHF. CDR3 sequence (DNA): TGTGCCAGCAGTTACTCACGGGGGGCTGAATCACCCCTCCACTTT.

The chain employs TRBV7-2 and TRBJ2-7, with 7 bases that match TRBD2. With V trimmed by 3 bases and J by 3 bases, 5 bases remained unmatched. The CDR3 loop spans 14 amino acids. From germline, CDR1 is SGHTA and CDR2 FQGNSA. DNA of the CDR3: TGTGCCAGCAGCTTTCTGGCGGGAGACTACGAGCAGTACTTC. Amino acid sequence: CASSFLAGDYEQYF.

Only a few counts were recorded for this clone. The J gene is TRBJ1-1, the V gene TRBV2; TRBD1 matches 9 bases. The CDR3 is made up of 12 amino acids. After removal of 4 bases from V and 7 bases from J, the junction contained 1 base not matched to a gene. Germline-derived CDR1 and CDR2 are SNHLY and FYNNEI. The CDR3 loop is CASSADRGEAFF. DNA of the CDR3: TGTGCCAGCAGTGCGGACAGGGGTGAAGCTTTCTTT.

The chain employs TRBV19 and TRBJ1-5, with D tentatively TRBD1 (5 bases). Germline V gene lookup returns CDR1 LNHDA and CDR2 SQIVND (reference sequence). The CDR3 is made up of 15 amino acids. Trimming shortened V by 3 bases and J by 4 bases, and 13 bases separated the two germline ends. Here the CDR3 DNA reads TGTGCCAGTAGTATCTCCAGGGTAGGAAATCAGCCCCAGCATTTT. Residues: CASSISRVGNQPQHF.

This clone was seen just once. This sequence joins TRBV14 and TRBJ2-5; TRBD2 agrees at 8 bases. Germline V CDR1 and CDR2: SGHDN, FVKESK. V was pared by 0 bases and J by 1 base, with 10 bases of the junction left unmatched. The CDR3 runs 18 residues. The CDR3 DNA follows: TGTGCCAGCAGCCAAGACGAAACCTTCAGCGGGGGCCAAGAGACCCAGTACTTC. Its protein product is CASSQDETFSGGQETQYF.

V and J are TRBV6-1 and TRBJ2-3; D gene uncertain. CDR1 MNHNS and CDR2 SASEGT come from the germline V gene. Trimming removed 4 bases at V and 5 bases at J, with 7 bases between. This CDR3 spans 12 amino acids. CDR3 nucleotide sequence: TGTGCCAGCAGTGGGCATATAGATACGCAGTATTTT. This sequence encodes CASSGHIDTQYF.